This T cell receptor beta chain stems from a study of molecular identifiers for immune sequencing clone quantification. The CDR3 is 16 amino acids. Germline V gene sequence: CDR1 MNHEY, CDR2 SMNVEV (reference sequence). TCRdb independently ran MiXCR on the PCR reads; one entry per CDR3 protein. The sample carries hundreds of thousands of distinct CDR3 sequences, less than 30% recorded once. This clonotype was seen a handful of times. Germline is not matched at one junction end, which may reflect a read error. The chain links TRBV27 to TRBJ2-3, with a tentative D call TRBD2 (5 bases). The sequence was collected from a human donor in good health. Some libraries in this study had Jurkat cell RNA spiked in. Source material: naive CD8+ T cells from blood, with Jurkat cell RNA spiked in. The sample's subset: FACS-sorted CD8+CD4-CCR7+CD45RA+ naive T cells. The CDR3 sequence is CAGSPLEVVRADTQYF. DNA for the CDR3: TGTGCCGGCAGTCCCCTTGAGGTCGTGCGGGCAGATACGCAGTATTTT.